Shown below are 19 T cell receptor beta chains from a single sample sequenced in a study of T cells in Graves' hyperthyroidism and ophthalmopathy. Amplification of TCR beta CDR3 regions was performed using RNA transcripts as template. HTBI primers were used for first-round RT-PCR of the TCR CDR3. TCRdb processed the multiplex PCR reads anew with MiXCR; each CDR3 protein has one entry. The sample records 350,000 to 450,000 distinct CDR3 sequences, 17% being singletons. Sequenced material: blood. The receptors come from a woman in her twenties or thirties with Graves' hyperthyroidism that later progressed to Graves' ophthalmopathy.

This clonotype came up many times. The V call is TRBV7-2, the J call TRBJ2-5, with TRBD2 matching over 8 bases. This CDR3 is 15 amino acids long. Trimming cost V 8 bases and J 1 base; bases outside gene matches: 9. Germline loops: CDR1 SGHTA, CDR2 FQGNSA. The CDR3 DNA reads TGTGCCAGCGGGGGACTAGGATTGGGCCAAGAGACCCAGTACTTC. Translation gives CASGGLGLGQETQYF.

This clonotype was seen at least ten times. The V and J genes are TRBV4-1 and TRBJ2-5; D call uncertain. The CDR3 totals 15 residues. Deletions cut 1 base from V and 0 bases from J, with 9 bases between. The V gene's germline CDR1 is MGHRA and CDR2 YSYEKL. CDR3 in amino acids: CASSQASNYQETQYF. CDR3 coding DNA: TGCGCCAGCAGCCAAGCCAGCAACTACCAAGAGACCCAGTACTTC.

This clonotype was seen ten or more times. The chain employs TRBV5-8 and TRBJ2-5; 8 bases align to TRBD1. From germline, CDR1 is SGHTS and CDR2 YDEGEE. The CDR3 loop spans 16 amino acids. Losses at the gene ends were 3 bases for V and 2 bases for J; bases not matched to a gene: 9. The CDR3 reads CASSSGQGGGQETQYF. The CDR3 region has the DNA TGTGCCAGCAGCTCTGGACAGGGAGGTGGGCAAGAGACCCAGTACTTC.

This clonotype was detected many times. This chain links TRBV20-1 with TRBJ2-3; D remains ambiguous. Germline CDR1 DFQATT, CDR2 SNEGSKA (reference sequence). Trimming pared 3 bases from V and 1 base from J, leaving 8 bases between. The CDR3 runs 13 residues. The CDR3 sequence is CSARLDRTDTQYF. CDR3 nucleotide sequence: TGCAGTGCTAGGTTGGACCGCACAGATACGCAGTATTTT.

This clonotype was counted between two and nine times. The genes are TRBV7-8 and TRBJ2-7, with unresolved D. CDR3 size: 16 residues. The ends were cut back, 1 base at V and 0 bases at J, with 13 bases in the middle. In germline, CDR1 is SGHVS, CDR2 FQNEAQ. This CDR3 is CASSLEPGSTSYEQYF. CDR3 sequence (DNA): TGTGCCAGCAGCTTAGAGCCGGGTAGTACCTCCTACGAGCAGTACTTC.

V usage is TRBV12-3 or TRBV12-4 and J usage is TRBJ2-7, with 9 bases aligning to TRBD1. V dropped 7 bases and J dropped 4; count of bases not matched to a gene: 8. The CDR3 has 14 amino acids. This CDR3 is CASILAGTGYEQYF. Written as DNA, the CDR3 is TGTGCCAGCATCCTAGCCGGGACAGGGTACGAGCAGTACTTC.

This clonotype turned up a few times. The gene calls are TRBV4-1 and TRBJ2-6; D possibly corresponds to TRBD2 (5 bases). Germline CDR1 MGHRA, CDR2 YSYEKL. The CDR3 loop spans 15 amino acids. V gave up 3 bases and J gave up 1 base, with 7 bases separating them. The CDR3, as DNA: TGCGCCAGCAGCCAGGGAGCTTCTGGGGCCAACGTCCTGACTTTC. This codes for CASSQGASGANVLTF.

The table lists this clonotype with many counts. This CDR3 reads CASRPGPDYEQYF. The CDR3 DNA is TGTGCCAGCAGACCGGGACCCGACTACGAGCAGTACTTC. The gene calls are TRBV2 and TRBJ2-7, with D perhaps matching TRBD1 or TRBD2 (5 bases each). CDR3 size: 13 residues. Germline V CDR1 and CDR2: SNHLY, FYNNEI. The V end was cut by 6 bases, the J end by 3 bases, with 12 bases between.

This clonotype was observed many times. The chain links TRBV28 to TRBJ1-1; D is perhaps TRBD1 (5 bases). This CDR3 is built from 17 residues. V lost 2 bases to trimming and J lost 5 bases, with 21 bases between them. Germline V gene sequence: CDR1 MDHEN, CDR2 SYDVKM. CDR3 amino acids: CASSLDSLHSRGTEAFF. The CDR3 DNA follows: TGTGCCAGCAGTTTAGACAGCCTCCACTCCCGAGGGACTGAAGCTTTCTTT.

V gene TRBV4-1 combines with J gene TRBJ2-7; D ambiguous. Trimming shortened V by 5 bases and J by 6 bases, and 17 bases separated the two germline ends. Germline CDR1 reads MGHRA; CDR2 reads YSYEKL. The length of the CDR3 is 14 residues. The CDR3 loop is CASSSSPAVSEQYF. The CDR3 coding sequence is TGCGCCAGCAGCTCCTCACCGGCTGTGAGCGAGCAGTACTTC.

The table lists this clonotype with many counts. The V and J genes are TRBV7-9 and TRBJ2-7, with 9 bases matching TRBD1. Per the germline V gene, CDR1 is SEHNR and CDR2 is FQNEAQ (reference sequence). The V segment lost 4 bases and the J segment 3 bases; nucleotides outside the gene matches: 7. The CDR3 totals 15 residues. The CDR3 DNA follows: TGTGCCAGCAGCTCCTACAGGGGGCGCTTCTACGAGCAGTACTTC. This sequence encodes CASSSYRGRFYEQYF.

V gene TRBV29-1 combines with J gene TRBJ2-7, with TRBD1 as a possible D gene (6 bases). CDR3 size: 13 residues. In germline, CDR1 is SQVTM, CDR2 ANQGSEA. The germline V and J ends were trimmed by 6 bases and 7 bases, with 19 bases remaining between them. Here the CDR3 reads CSVRGGGVGEQYF. CDR3 bases: TGCAGCGTCAGAGGGGGTGGGGTGGGGGAGCAGTACTTC.

This clonotype was recorded at least ten times. The gene calls are TRBV12-3 or TRBV12-4 and TRBJ2-4, with D possibly TRBD2 on 6 matching bases. Deletions cut 0 bases from V and 7 bases from J, with 7 bases between. The CDR3 extends over 13 amino acids. CDR3 nucleotide sequence: TGTGCCAGCAGTTTAGCGGGACTTAACATTCAGTACTTC. It translates to CASSLAGLNIQYF.

CDR3: CASSEIGERPYNEQFF. The CDR3 DNA reads TGTGCCAGCAGTGAAATAGGGGAGCGCCCCTACAATGAGCAGTTCTTC. The chain joins TRBV6-1 to TRBJ2-1; D possibly matches TRBD1 or TRBD2 (5 bases each). V gave up 2 bases and J gave up 2 bases, with 13 bases separating them. There are 16 residues in the CDR3. Germline CDR1 reads MNHNS; CDR2 reads SASEGT.

Ten or more counts support this clonotype. The V call is TRBV6-1, the J call TRBJ1-1, with a weak D call TRBD1 (6 bases). Germline CDR1 MNHNS, CDR2 SASEGT. The CDR3 runs to 13 residues. The V and J ends lost 6 bases and 5 bases respectively, with 13 bases between them. The CDR3 bases are TGTGCCAGCAGCTCTACAGGGCTAACTGAAGCTTTCTTT. Encoded protein: CASSSTGLTEAFF.

There are many counts of this clonotype. The rearrangement joins TRBV27 to TRBJ2-3; D call uncertain. From germline, CDR1 is MNHEY and CDR2 SMNVEV (reference sequence). The CDR3 contains 13 residues. Trimming took off 6 bases at V and 2 bases at J, with 9 bases between the two ends. The CDR3 protein is CASRLMDTDTQYF. The CDR3 region has the DNA TGTGCCAGCAGACTAATGGACACAGATACGCAGTATTTT.

This clonotype was seen at least ten times. J is TRBJ1-1 and V is TRBV5-5; the D gene is possibly TRBD1 (6 bases). From germline, CDR1 is SGHKS and CDR2 YYEKEE (reference sequence). V lost 3 bases and J lost 1, with 10 bases in between. This CDR3 region has 14 residues. The CDR3: CASSWGHRNTEAFF. In DNA form, the CDR3 reads TGTGCCAGCAGCTGGGGACACAGGAACACTGAAGCTTTCTTT. Together with reference TRBV5-5 and TRBJ1-1, the CDR3 gives the full variable domain: DAGVTQSPTHLIKTRGQQVTLRCSPISGHKSVSWYQQVLGQGPQFIFQYYEKEERGRGNFPDRFSARQFPNYSSELNVNALLLGDSALYLCASSWGHRNTEAFFGQGTRLTVV.

This clonotype was observed many times. The chain links TRBV27 to TRBJ2-1; TRBD2 matches 10 bases. The length of the CDR3 is 18 residues. J gave up 4 bases and V 4 bases, and 13 bases lay outside the gene matches. CDR1 and CDR2 (germline): MNHEY, SMNVEV (reference sequence). In DNA, the CDR3 is TGTGCCAGCAGTTCAATTAGCGGGGGGCCTATTGAATACAATGAGCAGTTCTTC. This codes for CASSSISGGPIEYNEQFF.

The V gene is TRBV19, the J gene TRBJ1-2, with 7 bases that match TRBD1. Trimming took 5 bases from V and 3 from J; bases not matched to a gene: 6. Germline V gene sequence: CDR1 LNHDA, CDR2 SQIVND (reference sequence). This CDR3 is 14 amino acids long. The CDR3 DNA reads as TGTGCCAGTAGTCCTGGGACAGATCACTATGGCTACACCTTC. Translated: CASSPGTDHYGYTF.